This entry describes one TCR beta chain. The antigen is undetermined. These data belong to a study of T cell responses to AZD1222 COVID-19 vaccine. Study results and caveats: It was only after the peak T cell response that any repertoires were sampled.

Produced via immunoSEQ multiplex PCR; TCRdb's table is partial and in-frame only. The sample consists of 100,000 to 140,000 clones, 89% of them appearing once. The length of the CDR3 is 15 residues. Germline trimming cut 6 bases from V and 3 bases from J; bases unmatched to any gene: 9. Germline loops: CDR1 SGHTA, CDR2 FQGNSA. This specimen was peripheral blood, taken on day 0 of AZD1222 vaccination. The receptor comes from an adult in good health. The chain uses TRBV7-2 and TRBJ2-7, with 9 bases lining up with TRBD2. The CDR3 region has the DNA TGTGCCAGCAGTTACCAGATAGCGGGAGACTACGAGCAGTACTTC. As protein: CASSYQIAGDYEQYF.